One sample yielded the 32 T cell receptor beta chains listed below, sequenced in a study of blood T cell repertoires in COVID-19. The assay was immunoSEQ multiplex PCR, and TCRdb's table has in-frame clones only and misses some. This sample yields about 100,000 clones, of which roughly 85% are seen a single time; about 1.8% belongs to the top ten. Sequenced material: peripheral blood. The receptors come from a woman aged 70 to 79 with active or convalescent COVID-19.

The table lists this clone with a count of one. The chain carries TRBV5-1 and TRBJ2-1, with 7 bases aligning to TRBD2. The CDR3 is 14 residues long. CDR1 SGHRS and CDR2 YFSETQ come from the germline V gene. V lost 7 bases and J lost 4; bases outside the gene matches: 8. Here the CDR3 DNA reads TGCGCCAGCGCCATAATTAGCGGGTACAATGAGCAGTTCTTC. Its translation: CASAIISGYNEQFF.

The chain has TRBV30 and TRBJ2-3, with 16 bases that match TRBD2. The CDR3 loop spans 14 amino acids. Trimming at V came to 4 bases and at J to 15 bases, leaving 10 bases not matched to a gene. Germline-derived CDR1 and CDR2 are GTSNPN and SVGIG (reference sequence). The CDR3 region has the DNA TGTGCCTGGACCGCCGGGACTAGCGGGGGGGCTCGTTATTTT. Translated, it gives CAWTAGTSGGARYF. Looking up the rest from reference TRBV30 and TRBJ2-3 gives the full variable domain: SQTIHQWPATLVQPVGSPLSLECTVEGTSNPNLYWYRQAAGRGLQLLFYSVGIGQISSEVPQNLSASRPQDRQFILSSKKLLLSDSGFYLCAWTAGTSGGARYFGPGTRLTVL.

The CDR3: CASSLEWTGTGYTF. DNA for the CDR3: TGTGCCAGCAGCTTAGAGTGGACAGGAACTGGCTACACCTTC. The gene calls are TRBV7-2 and TRBJ1-2; 7 bases are shared with TRBD1. Trimming took 1 base from V and 7 from J; bases not matched to a gene: 6. The CDR3 totals 14 residues. Germline loops: CDR1 SGHTA, CDR2 FQGNSA.

V and J are TRBV3-1 (or the pseudogene TRBV3-2) and TRBJ1-5, with a possible D match to TRBD1 (5 bases). V dropped 4 bases and J dropped 4 bases, with 14 bases sitting between them. This CDR3 region has 15 residues. CDR1 LGHDT and CDR2 YNNKEL come from the germline V gene (reference sequence). The CDR3 DNA sequence: TGTGCCAGCAGCCCCGGGACTCAGGGAAATCAGCCCCAGCATTTT. It codes for CASSPGTQGNQPQHF.

The V and J genes are TRBV7-3 and TRBJ1-1, with D hard to call. CDR1 is SGHTA, CDR2 FQGTGA, per germline. V was shortened by 5 bases and J by 2 bases, with 9 bases between the two germline ends. This CDR3 comprises 13 residues. CDR3 bases: TGTGCCAGCAGCCCACAGCCCAACACTGAAGCTTTCTTT. Translating gives CASSPQPNTEAFF.

This chain joins TRBV5-1 and TRBJ2-3; D might be TRBD2 (5 bases). With 1 base removed from V and 4 bases from J, the gap between germline ends came to 7 bases. CDR1 and CDR2 from the germline V gene are SGHRS and YFSETQ. This CDR3 contains 13 residues. CDR3 DNA: TGCGCCAGCAGCTTGCCAGCGGCAGATACGCAGTATTTT. Protein sequence: CASSLPAADTQYF.

V gene TRBV6-5 combines with J gene TRBJ2-7; perhaps TRBD2 as D (8 bases). There are 15 residues in the CDR3. Germline-derived CDR1 and CDR2 are MNHEY and SVGAGI. Trimming pared 6 bases from V and 2 bases from J, leaving 17 bases between. The CDR3 coding sequence is TGTGCCAGCAGACTCGGGGGGGACAGCACCTACGAGCAGTACTTC. Its protein product is CASRLGGDSTYEQYF.

V usage is TRBV27 and J usage is TRBJ1-6, with a weak D call TRBD1 (5 bases). The germline V and J ends were trimmed by 6 bases and 5 bases, with 8 bases remaining between them. This CDR3 contains 13 residues. Germline lookup yields CDR1 MNHEY and CDR2 SMNVEV (reference sequence). CDR3 DNA: TGTGCCAGCAGGGGGCTGGATAATTCACCCCTCCACTTT. Protein: CASRGLDNSPLHF.

This rearrangement joins TRBV6-1 to TRBJ1-1; tentative D call: TRBD1 (5 bases). V was clipped by 0 bases and J by 4 bases, with 9 bases between them. CDR3 length: 14 residues. Germline V CDR1 and CDR2: MNHNS, SASEGT. CDR3 sequence (DNA): TGTGCCAGCAGTGAAGCTCAGGGAATCACTGAAGCTTTCTTT. It translates to CASSEAQGITEAFF.

The chain employs TRBV19 and TRBJ1-5; 9 nucleotides match TRBD1. Germline-derived CDR1 and CDR2 are LNHDA and SQIVND (reference sequence). There are 16 residues in the CDR3. The V gene end was trimmed by 7 bases and the J gene end by 5 bases; junction bases not matched to a gene: 12. Here the CDR3 reads CASIKSSGQGYQPQHF. The CDR3 DNA is TGTGCCAGTATCAAGTCGTCGGGACAGGGATATCAGCCCCAGCATTTT.

The rearrangement joins TRBV23-1 to TRBJ2-1; TRBD2 matches 8 bases. TRBV23-1 falls under the ORF class, with uncertain function. V lost 2 bases, J lost 6 bases, and 12 bases stayed unmatched. CDR3 length: 17 residues. This CDR3 is CASSQDGRGSLTNEQFF. The CDR3 DNA sequence: TGCGCCAGCAGTCAAGACGGGAGGGGTAGTTTAACCAATGAGCAGTTCTTC.

The rearrangement links TRBV2 to TRBJ2-5; TRBD2 aligns across 11 bases. The germline gives CDR1 SNHLY, CDR2 FYNNEI. With 3 bases clipped from V and 2 bases from J, the junction kept 5 bases outside the gene matches. This CDR3 contains 16 residues. The CDR3 sequence: CASSDGTSGKQETQYF. The CDR3 region has the DNA TGTGCCAGCAGTGACGGGACTAGCGGAAAACAAGAGACCCAGTACTTC.

This clone has more than one count but fewer than ten. The chain combines TRBV28 with TRBJ1-1, with TRBD1 matching over 8 bases. Germline loops: CDR1 MDHEN, CDR2 SYDVKM. The CDR3 contains 16 residues. V lost 2 bases and J lost 1; bases outside the gene matches: 6. CDR3 loop: CASSLPTGVGNTEAFF. The DNA for the CDR3 is TGTGCCAGCAGTTTACCGACAGGGGTTGGGAACACTGAAGCTTTCTTT.

This chain joins TRBV28 and TRBJ2-5; TRBD2 is a possible D gene (7 bases). Germline CDR1 MDHEN, CDR2 SYDVKM. V was pared by 2 bases and J by 6 bases, with 16 bases between. This CDR3 spans 15 amino acids. The CDR3 sequence: CASSLRGAAMQTQYF. CDR3 nucleotide sequence: TGTGCCAGCAGTTTACGGGGGGCGGCGATGCAGACCCAGTACTTC.

The chain recombines TRBV6-5 with TRBJ2-1, with TRBD2 matching 14 bases. Looked up from germline, CDR1 is MNHEY and CDR2 is SVGAGI. The CDR3 sequence is 14 residues long. The junction had 1 base not matched to a gene; V was cut back by 5 bases and J by 7 bases. This chain's CDR3 is CASSRTSGRNEQFF. CDR3 nucleotide sequence: TGTGCCAGCAGTCGGACTAGCGGGAGGAATGAGCAGTTCTTC.

This rearrangement joins TRBV15 to TRBJ1-5; 7 nucleotides match TRBD1. Germline V gene data show CDR1 as LNHNV and CDR2 as YYDKDF (reference sequence). The CDR3 totals 17 residues. Trimming cost V 0 bases and J 4 bases; bases outside gene matches: 9. The CDR3 is CATSRDRMGTENQPQHF. CDR3 coding DNA: TGTGCCACCAGCAGAGATCGTATGGGGACAGAGAATCAGCCCCAGCATTTT.

The chain links TRBV5-4 to TRBJ2-3; 9 bases are shared with TRBD1. V shed 4 bases, J shed 5 bases, and the junction held 8 bases outside the gene matches. The germline CDR1 and CDR2 sequences are SGHNT and YYREEE (reference sequence). The CDR3 extends over 15 amino acids. CDR3 amino acids: CASSHRQGEKDTQYF. Here the CDR3 DNA reads TGTGCCAGCAGCCACAGACAGGGGGAAAAAGATACGCAGTATTTT.

About this clone: A read error may account for a junction end that differs from germline. The chain employs TRBV2 and TRBJ1-3, with 7 bases that match TRBD1. The germline V gene encodes CDR1 SNHLY and CDR2 FYNNEI. The CDR3 runs 13 residues. The CDR3 DNA reads TGTGCCAGCAGGCCAAGACAGGGAAGCACCATATATTTT. Translating gives CASRPRQGSTIYF.

This rearrangement joins TRBV20-1 to TRBJ2-1; D is possibly TRBD2 (5 bases). The V gene lost 3 bases and the J gene lost 4 bases, with 10 bases spanning the gap. This CDR3 has 13 residues. Germline assignment: CDR1 DFQATT and CDR2 SNEGSKA (reference sequence). In DNA, the CDR3 is TGCAGTGCTAGTAGGAGCGGATACAATGAGCAGTTCTTC. Its protein product is CSASRSGYNEQFF.

The CDR3 region is CSASVGGKYEQYF. As DNA, the CDR3 is TGCAGTGCTAGTGTTGGGGGGAAATACGAGCAGTACTTC. The chain joins TRBV20-1 to TRBJ2-7; D may be TRBD2 (6 bases). The CDR3 runs 13 residues. Germline CDR1 reads DFQATT; CDR2 reads SNEGSKA (reference sequence). V was pared by 3 bases and J by 4 bases, with 13 bases between.

To note about this clone: Other DNA variants within this sample encode the same CDR3. V and J are TRBV6-2 or TRBV6-3 and TRBJ1-2, with 7 bases aligning to TRBD1. J gave up 1 base and V 5 bases, and 13 bases lay outside the gene matches. CDR3 length: 17 amino acids. Per germline, CDR1 MNHEY and CDR2 SVGEGT. For the CDR3, the DNA is TGTGCCAGCAGTAAATCCGCCCGGGACAGAGTTAACTATGGCTACACCTTC. This gives the protein CASSKSARDRVNYGYTF.

J is TRBJ1-1 and V is TRBV4-2, with no clear D. Looked up from germline, CDR1 is LGHNA and CDR2 is YNFKEQ. This CDR3 comprises 14 residues. Trimming removed 4 bases at V and 3 bases at J, with 12 bases between. The CDR3 region has the DNA TGTGCCAGCAGCCCTATAATGATCGACACTGAAGCTTTCTTT. Translated, it gives CASSPIMIDTEAFF.

The rearrangement uses TRBV18 and TRBJ1-1; 10 nucleotides line up with TRBD1. The length of the CDR3 is 16 residues. The germline CDR1 and CDR2 sequences are KGHSH and LQKENI. J gave up 4 bases and V 3 bases, and 8 bases lay outside the gene matches. The DNA of the CDR3 is TGTGCCAGCTCACCTAGACAGGGGGCCGAGGGCACTGAAGCTTTCTTT. It encodes CASSPRQGAEGTEAFF.

J is TRBJ2-7 and V is TRBV5-4, with 8 bases identical to TRBD1. This CDR3 spans 16 amino acids. Germline V gene sequence: CDR1 SGHNT, CDR2 YYREEE (reference sequence). Trimming cost V 3 bases and J 1 base; bases outside gene matches: 9. CDR3 in DNA: TGTGCCAGCAGCTCTAACCACAGGGGGGAATCCTACGAGCAGTACTTC. Its protein is CASSSNHRGESYEQYF.

The chain joins TRBV7-2 to TRBJ2-5; a weak D match, TRBD1 (6 bases). Trimming took off 3 bases at V and 0 bases at J, with 8 bases between the two ends. The germline V gene has CDR1 SGHTA and CDR2 FQGNSA. This CDR3 has 14 residues. As DNA, the CDR3 is TGTGCCAGCAGCTTCGGGACAAACCAAGAGACCCAGTACTTC. Its translation is CASSFGTNQETQYF.

The chain links TRBV19 to TRBJ1-5; perhaps TRBD1 as D (6 bases). V lost 8 bases, J lost 2 bases, and 22 bases lay in between. This CDR3 is 17 amino acids long. Germline CDR1 and CDR2: LNHDA and SQIVND (reference sequence). The CDR3 loop is CASGAWGGGVGNQPQHF. CDR3 nucleotides: TGTGCCAGTGGTGCATGGGGGGGCGGTGTGGGCAATCAGCCCCAGCATTTT.

The chain has TRBV6-6 and TRBJ2-5; 7 nucleotides line up with TRBD2. The V and J ends lost 0 bases and 2 bases, in that order; junction bases with no gene match: 3. CDR3 length equals 15 residues. Germline values: CDR1 MNHNY, CDR2 SVGAGI (reference sequence). In nucleotides, the CDR3 is TGTGCCAGCAGTTACTCTGGGGGGGGACAAGAGACCCAGTACTTC. It codes for CASSYSGGGQETQYF.

On this clone itself: Other DNA variants within this sample encode the same CDR3. The chain joins TRBV5-1 to TRBJ2-5; D possibly corresponds to TRBD1 (6 bases). The germline V and J ends were trimmed by 5 bases and 6 bases, with 17 bases remaining between them. Germline values: CDR1 SGHRS, CDR2 YFSETQ. The CDR3 consists of 14 residues. The CDR3 nucleotides read TGCGCCAGCAGTACACAGGGCGGGTTACAGACCCAGTACTTC. Its protein product is CASSTQGGLQTQYF.

This rearrangement joins TRBV7-9 to TRBJ2-7; 10 bases line up with TRBD1. The V and J ends lost 5 bases and 3 bases, in that order; junction bases with no gene match: 4. The CDR3 has 14 amino acids. Germline V gene data show CDR1 as SEHNR and CDR2 as FQNEAQ (reference sequence). CDR3 in amino acids: CASSTGQGVYEQYF. As DNA, the CDR3 is TGTGCCAGCAGCACCGGACAGGGGGTCTACGAGCAGTACTTC.

The CDR3 region is CASSFGQGGVAFF. In nucleotides, the CDR3 is TGTGCCAGCAGTTTCGGACAGGGAGGCGTAGCTTTCTTT. The V call is TRBV6-5, the J call TRBJ1-1, with 8 bases matching TRBD1. This CDR3 region has 13 residues. In germline, CDR1 is MNHEY, CDR2 SVGAGI. The V and J ends lost 4 bases and 10 bases, in that order; junction bases with no gene match: 8.

The V gene is TRBV5-4, the J gene TRBJ1-1, with TRBD1 matching over 9 bases. Trimming at V came to 4 bases and at J to 4 bases, leaving 11 bases not matched to a gene. CDR3 length: 16 amino acids. Germline CDR1 reads SGHNT; CDR2 reads YYREEE (reference sequence). CDR3: CASSPLVDRGTTEAFF. As DNA, the CDR3 is TGTGCCAGCAGCCCTCTAGTGGACAGGGGTACCACTGAAGCTTTCTTT.

This rearrangement joins TRBV7-2 to TRBJ2-1; 9 bases fit TRBD1. The CDR3 runs 14 residues. Germline CDR1 is SGHTA and CDR2 is FQGNSA. Trimming took 3 bases from V and 7 from J; bases not matched to a gene: 4. This chain's CDR3 is CASSFTGGANEQFF. CDR3 nucleotides: TGTGCCAGCAGCTTTACAGGGGGCGCGAATGAGCAGTTCTTC.